This T cell receptor (beta chain) stems from a study of monozygotic twins with inflammatory bowel disease. Germline CDR1 reads SGHTA; CDR2 reads FQGTGA. The CDR3 loop spans 17 amino acids. Addition of UMIs with a 6-nucleotide sample barcode was achieved by template switching. TCRdb re-called the 5' RACE reads; one entry per CDR3 protein, DNA not given. The table for this sample gives 300,000 to 350,000 distinct CDR3 sequences. General study results and limits: Relative to healthy twins, IBD patients had fewer clonotypes in common with others, a gap that was especially apparent with disease activity. Whether twins were concordant or discordant made no difference to repertoire similarity, possibly from limited power. Among IBD patients, TCRbeta diversity (inverse Simpson) was lower than in healthy co-twins.

With regard to this clonotype: The antigen is undetermined.

V and J are TRBV7-3 and TRBJ2-6; TCRdb reports TRBD1, a call that lacks DNA to check it against. This TCR derives from a human donor with ulcerative colitis or Crohn's disease, or a healthy co-twin of an affected twin (not recorded which). Input material: blood. The CDR3 region is CASSRKDRLSGANVLTF.